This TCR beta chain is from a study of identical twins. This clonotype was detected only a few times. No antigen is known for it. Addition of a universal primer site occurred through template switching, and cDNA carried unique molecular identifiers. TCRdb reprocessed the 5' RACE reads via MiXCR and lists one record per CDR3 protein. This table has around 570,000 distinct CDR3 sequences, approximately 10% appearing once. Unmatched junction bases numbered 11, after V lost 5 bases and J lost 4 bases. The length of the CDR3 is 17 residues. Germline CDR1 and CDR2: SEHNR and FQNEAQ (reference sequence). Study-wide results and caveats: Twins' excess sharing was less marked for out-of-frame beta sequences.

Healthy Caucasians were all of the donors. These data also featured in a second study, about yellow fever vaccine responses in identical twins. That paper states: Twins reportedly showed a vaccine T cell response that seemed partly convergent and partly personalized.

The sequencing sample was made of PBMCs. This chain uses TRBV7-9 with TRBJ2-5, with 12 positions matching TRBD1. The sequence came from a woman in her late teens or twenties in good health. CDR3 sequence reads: CASSEIIGTGGRETQYF. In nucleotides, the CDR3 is TGTGCCAGCAGCGAAATTATAGGGACAGGGGGCCGAGAGACCCAGTACTTC.